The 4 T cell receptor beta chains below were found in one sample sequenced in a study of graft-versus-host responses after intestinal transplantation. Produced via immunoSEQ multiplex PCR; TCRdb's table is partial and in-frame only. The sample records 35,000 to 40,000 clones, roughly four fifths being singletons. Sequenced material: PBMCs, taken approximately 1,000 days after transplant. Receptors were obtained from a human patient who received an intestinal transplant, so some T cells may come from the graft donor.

As DNA, the CDR3 is TGTGCCAGCAGTGAGGGCGGATCCTACGAGCAGTACTTC. It codes for CASSEGGSYEQYF. This chain connects TRBV6-1 to TRBJ2-5, with unresolved D. The assigned J gene may be wrong: the sequence end matches TRBJ2-7 better. Germline loops: CDR1 MNHNS, CDR2 SASEGT. The CDR3 covers 13 residues.

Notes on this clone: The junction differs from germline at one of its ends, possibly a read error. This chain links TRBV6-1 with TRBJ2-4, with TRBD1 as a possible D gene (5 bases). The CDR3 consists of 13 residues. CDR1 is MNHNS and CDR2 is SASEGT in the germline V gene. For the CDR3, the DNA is TGCGCCAGCAGAAGCCTGACAGAAAACATTCTGTACTTC. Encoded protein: CASRSLTENILYF.

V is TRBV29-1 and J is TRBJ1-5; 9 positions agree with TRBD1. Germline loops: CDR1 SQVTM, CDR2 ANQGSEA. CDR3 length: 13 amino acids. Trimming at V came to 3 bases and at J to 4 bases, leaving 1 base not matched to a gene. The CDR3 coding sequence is TGCAGCGTTGAGGGACAGGGTAATCAGCCCCAGCATTTT. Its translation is CSVEGQGNQPQHF.

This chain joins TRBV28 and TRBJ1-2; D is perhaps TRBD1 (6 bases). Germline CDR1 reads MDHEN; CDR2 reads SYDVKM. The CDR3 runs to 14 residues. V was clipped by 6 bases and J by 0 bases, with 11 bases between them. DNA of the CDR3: TGTGCCAGCAGCGGACAGCCCCCTAACTATGGCTACACCTTC. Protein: CASSGQPPNYGYTF.